This T cell receptor (beta chain) was identified in a study of CD8 T cells in ankylosing spondylitis. From the 5' RACE reads, TCRdb called clonotypes with MiXCR, one entry per CDR3 protein. The sample shows around 210,000 distinct CDR3 sequences, roughly 8% of them seen only once. Germline CDR1 reads SEHNR; CDR2 reads FQNEAQ (reference sequence). V lost 1 base to trimming and J lost 8 bases; unmatched junction nucleotides: 6. The CDR3 runs to 14 residues. The source of this sequence is a female donor with ankylosing spondylitis or in good health (not recorded which). V gene TRBV7-9 combines with J gene TRBJ1-2; TRBD1 aligns across 8 bases. The sample was blood, either unsorted or a sorted T cell fraction (not recorded which). CDR3 in amino acids: CASSLVSGGKGYTF. The CDR3 DNA sequence: TGTGCCAGCAGCTTAGTGTCAGGGGGCAAGGGCTACACCTTC.